These 2 T cell receptor beta chains originate from one sample sequenced in a study of T cell repertoires in cytomegalovirus infection. TCRdb called the reads again in MiXCR, with one record for every CDR3 protein. The sample carries 570,000 or so distinct CDR3 sequences, around two fifths recorded once. These receptors' targets are unknown. The starting material was cultured PBMCs, obtained from culture after CMV antigen stimulation. The source of these receptors is a human donor in good health (CMV status not recorded). Some clones in this sample may be carry-over from other donors' samples.

This clonotype was picked up many times. The chain uses TRBV7-2 and TRBJ2-1; D unresolved. Deletions cut 1 base from V and 3 bases from J, with 10 bases between. This CDR3 is 15 amino acids long. CDR1 SGHTA and CDR2 FQGNSA come from the germline V gene. The CDR3 protein is CASSLDRNLYNEQFF. The CDR3 region has the DNA TGTGCCAGCAGCTTAGACAGAAACCTCTACAATGAGCAGTTCTTC.

In its sample, this clonotype was seen a few times. The gene calls are TRBV12-3 or TRBV12-4 and TRBJ2-1; possibly TRBD2 for D (5 bases). This CDR3 is built from 16 residues. The V end lost 4 bases, the J end lost 2 bases, and 15 bases lay between the germline ends. The CDR3 here is CASSSRGLATYNEQFF. For the CDR3, the DNA is TGTGCCAGCAGTTCCCGCGGGCTAGCCACCTACAATGAGCAGTTCTTC.